The 7 T cell receptor beta chains listed next were all sequenced from one sample in a study of OX40 agonist ivuxolimab in advanced cancers. TCRdb's table, derived via immunoSEQ multiplex PCR, lists solely in-frame clones and lacks some. The repertoire includes tens of thousands of clones, 90% of them detected once, and over 0.3% sits in the top ten. Sequenced here: CD4+ or CD8+ T cells sorted from blood, sampled in a trial of the OX40 agonist ivuxolimab. The receptors originated from an adult with an advanced solid tumor such as melanoma, head and neck, liver or kidney cancer.

The chain uses TRBV28 and TRBJ2-7, with 8 bases aligning to TRBD1. Trimming took 6 bases from V and 3 from J; bases not matched to a gene: 10. From germline, CDR1 is MDHEN and CDR2 SYDVKM. CDR3 length equals 15 residues. The CDR3 reads CASRLTGTGNYEQYF. CDR3 in DNA: TGTGCCAGCAGGTTAACCGGGACAGGTAACTACGAGCAGTACTTC.

The table lists this clone with a few counts. This chain links TRBV2 with TRBJ1-4; D uncertain. This CDR3 is built from 15 residues. Germline values: CDR1 SNHLY, CDR2 FYNNEI. V was clipped by 3 bases and J by 8 bases, with 16 bases between them. The DNA for the CDR3 is TGTGCCAGCAGTGATGAGAGGAGGGTCTGGGAAAAACTGTTTTTT. It is translated as CASSDERRVWEKLFF.

The V and J genes are TRBV19 and TRBJ2-2; no firm D call. CDR3 length: 15 residues. The V and J ends lost 4 bases and 5 bases respectively, with 14 bases between them. Germline V gene sequence: CDR1 LNHDA, CDR2 SQIVND (reference sequence). This CDR3 is CASSTTGPQTGELFF. The DNA of the CDR3 is TGTGCCAGTAGTACCACTGGACCGCAAACCGGGGAGCTGTTTTTT. Full variable domain (rest looked up from reference TRBV19 and TRBJ2-2): DGGITQSPKYLFRKEGQNVTLSCEQNLNHDAMYWYRQDPGQGLRLIYYSQIVNDFQKGDIAEGYSVSREKKESFPLTVTSAQKNPTAFYLCASSTTGPQTGELFFGEGSRLTVL.

V usage is TRBV29-1 and J usage is TRBJ2-7, with 9 positions matching TRBD1. After removal of 3 bases from V and 7 bases from J, the junction contained 7 bases not matched to a gene. Germline V lookup: CDR1 SQVTM, CDR2 ANQGSEA. CDR3 length: 13 amino acids. CDR3 in DNA: TGCAGCGTTGAGGGGACAGGGATGGGGGAGCAGTACTTC. It specifies CSVEGTGMGEQYF.

This clone was observed a single time. The CDR3 coding sequence is TGTGCCAGCAGTTACGAGCAAGGGGGGAATGGCTACACCTTC. The encoded protein is CASSYEQGGNGYTF. The chain couples TRBV6-6 to TRBJ1-2; the D gene is possibly TRBD1 (6 bases). The CDR3 runs to 14 residues. From germline, CDR1 is MNHNY and CDR2 SVGAGI (reference sequence). Trimming removed 2 bases from V and 6 bases from J, with 13 bases in between.

The chain is built from TRBV30 and TRBJ1-6; D perhaps matches TRBD1 (5 bases). CDR1 and CDR2 from the germline V gene are GTSNPN and SVGIG (reference sequence). V shed 3 bases and J shed 7 bases, with 10 bases lying between them. The CDR3 totals 13 residues. The CDR3 reads CAWRGVWNSPLHF. The CDR3 coding sequence is TGTGCCTGGAGAGGGGTTTGGAATTCACCCCTCCACTTT.

V and J are TRBV29-1 and TRBJ1-1; 10 bases are shared with TRBD1. There are 12 residues in the CDR3. V was clipped by 5 bases and J by 5 bases; unmatched bases: 2. Germline lookup yields CDR1 SQVTM and CDR2 ANQGSEA. The CDR3 sequence is CSVWTGGTEAFF. Here the CDR3 DNA reads TGCAGCGTTTGGACAGGGGGGACTGAAGCTTTCTTT.